This T cell receptor beta chain was recovered during a study of patients and donors after allogeneic stem cell transplantation (dated by TCRdb to the early 2020s). Trimming at the junction amounts to 4 bases on V and 4 bases on J, and the germline ends lie 21 bases apart. The germline V gene sets CDR1 to KGHDR and CDR2 to SFDVKD. The CDR3, from cysteine to phenylalanine, totals 17 residues. Kept here is only the CDR3 DNA, which spans 51 bases and is read in frame from base 1. The library was made by RT-PCR. Sequencing relied on a NextSeq 550. TCRdb reanalyzed the raw reads on its own, using fastp at Q25 for trimming and MiXCR for clone calling, and kept in-frame beta chains. Here each entry gathers all rows of one CDR3 protein and keeps the most common genes and DNA. For this sample there are approximately 170,000 distinct CDR3 sequences; about a quarter appear just once. 25% to 30% of the sample lies in the top ten.

In regard to this clonotype: Its antigen specificity is not known. Base qualities are not at hand, and no much larger clone is one base apart.

Specimen: blood, either unsorted or a sorted T cell fraction (not recorded which). The clonotype comes from a human donor who was either an allogeneic HSCT recipient or a stem cell or donor lymphocyte infusion donor (not recorded which). It is not recorded whose cells these are; they may come from a transplant donor. This chain joins TRBV24-1 to TRBJ2-5, and possibly TRBD2, on 5 matching bases. The CDR3 protein sequence reads: CATSDPPGTGMGETQYF. The nucleotides read TGTGCCACCAGTGACCCGCCGGGCACGGGAATGGGAGAGACCCAGTACTTC.